This entry concerns a single T cell receptor (beta chain). Its cognate antigen has yet to be identified. No quality values exist for individual bases; no much larger clone is one base distant. This entry belongs to a study of CD8 T cells in Susac syndrome (dated by TCRdb to about 2019). Study-level background: Whether CD8+ T cell activation and differentiation in Susac syndrome was antigen driven was tested using repertoire sequencing. The study compared CD8+ T cell repertoire clonality among 12 healthy donors, about 14 Susac syndrome patients and roughly 16 multiple sclerosis patients. The study at large found these results: The number of individuals in the TCR sequencing and HLA analysis was acknowledged as relatively small.

Peripheral blood CD8+ and CD4+ T cells from healthy donors, Susac syndrome patients and multiple sclerosis patients were profiled by high-throughput TCR beta sequencing. Treatment-naive patients with stable or active relapsing-remitting disease fulfilling revised McDonald criteria were used as multiple sclerosis controls. Bulk CD8+ and CD4+ T cells were purified magnetically by negative isolation, whereas CD8+ TEMRA cells were enriched by FACS. Blood was drawn into EDTA tubes, processed within 24 hours, and PBMCs were isolated by density gradient centrifugation. PBMCs intended for TCR sequencing were cryopreserved in liquid nitrogen and thawed later in a water bath at 37 degrees C. Purity of sorted or isolated CD4+, CD8+ and CD8+ TEMRA cells was at least 90%. RNA was extracted with the RNeasy kit and 0.5 to 1 ug was reverse transcribed using random hexamers. TCR beta CDR3 regions were amplified with the immunoSEQ multiplex PCR assay covering 54 Vbeta and 13 Jbeta segments. PCR amplification bias was corrected using a synthetic template baseline for primer optimization and computational correction. The study's own analysis went as follows. Reads were assigned to V, D and J genes according to IMGT and analyzed in immunoSEQ Analyzer, with only productive sequences retained. To calculate clonality, Shannon entropy was normalized by log2 of the number of productive unique sequences and then subtracted from one. For each patient and control, public and private clones were evaluated within the 100 most prevalent clones. Clones were defined as Susac-specific when absent from the healthy and MS cohorts, from some 1,100 published viral clones and from other ImmuneACCESS disease sequences. TCRdb's own reprocessing of the public reads used fastp at Q25 and MiXCR and kept productive beta chains. Each record represents a unique CDR3 protein, reported with the most common genes and DNA among its rows. Here the V and J calls rest on TCRdb's processing, not on the authors' analysis. In this sample the table shows hundreds of thousands of distinct CDR3 sequences, 85% to 90% of which occur a single time. In total, the top ten clones hold about 0.12% of the sample.

According to the germline V gene, CDR1 reads SQVTM and CDR2 reads ANQGSEA. V gives up 6 bases and J gives up 5 bases, and the segment between their germline ends measures 11 bases. CDR3 length: 12 amino acids, cysteine to phenylalanine. Here the CDR3 DNA is all that survives: 36 bases in frame from base 1. Sequenced sample: CD8+ T cells from PBMCs. This TCR came from a human donor with multiple sclerosis. The sequence links TRBV29-1 to TRBJ2-1; the D gene cannot be resolved beyond TRBD1 or TRBD2, each matching 5 bases. The CDR3 region: CSVGDGDNEQFF. The DNA is TGCAGCGTGGGGGACGGAGACAATGAGCAGTTCTTC.